These 3 T cell receptor beta chains were sequenced from one sample in a study of control samples from healthy donors and cancer patients. The repertoire was sequenced with immunoSEQ multiplex PCR; TCRdb's copy has only in-frame clones and lacks some. The sample has about 190,000 clones, about 90% seen once. Sequenced input: blood. These receptors all stem from a man aged 30 to 39 in good health.

The gene calls are TRBV28 and TRBJ1-4, with 7 bases that match TRBD1. CDR3 size: 17 residues. In germline, CDR1 is MDHEN, CDR2 SYDVKM. V shed 6 bases, J shed 2 bases, and the junction held 12 bases outside the gene matches. CDR3 nucleotides: TGTGCCAGCAGCCCCCAGACAGGGCTCGGGACTAATGAAAAACTGTTTTTT. Translation gives CASSPQTGLGTNEKLFF.

J is TRBJ1-2 and V is TRBV2, with D possibly TRBD1 on 5 matching bases. V was shortened by 6 bases and J by 3 bases, with 8 bases between the two germline ends. There are 12 residues in the CDR3. CDR1 and CDR2 (germline): SNHLY, FYNNEI. CDR3 amino acids: CASSRVDYGYTF. Here the CDR3 DNA reads TGTGCCAGCAGCAGGGTCGACTATGGCTACACCTTC.

The chain couples TRBV3-1 (or the pseudogene TRBV3-2) to TRBJ2-3, with 12 bases aligning to TRBD2. The CDR3 is 17 residues long. CDR1 LGHDT and CDR2 YNNKEL come from the germline V gene (reference sequence). Trimming cost V 4 bases and J 3 bases; bases outside gene matches: 8. The CDR3 bases are TGTGCCAGCAGCCCGATGACTAGCGGGGGCCTTACAGATACGCAGTATTTT. Protein product: CASSPMTSGGLTDTQYF.